Following are 22 T cell receptor beta chains from one sample sequenced in a study of post-analysis software for immune sequencing data. Overall study findings and caveats: In patients, TRBV5-6, TRBV5-1 and TRBV20-1 belonged to five or six TRBV segments found more frequently than in controls.

The TCR beta cDNA libraries carried unique molecular identifiers. One entry per CDR3 protein, called by TCRdb with MiXCR from the PCR reads. The repertoire holds about 260,000 distinct CDR3 sequences, with about 38% as singletons. These TCRs' antigens remain unknown. The material sequenced was blood. These receptors were obtained from a girl aged 5 to 17 with multiple sclerosis.

This clonotype was counted many times. The V gene is TRBV7-6, the J gene TRBJ2-3; D may be TRBD2 (6 bases). Germline CDR1 is SGHVS and CDR2 is FNYEAQ. There are 17 residues in the CDR3. V was clipped by 3 bases and J by 0 bases, with 16 bases between them. The CDR3 protein is CASSFTRGGISTDTQYF. CDR3 sequence (DNA): TGTGCCAGCAGCTTTACTCGCGGCGGGATCAGCACAGATACGCAGTATTTT. Filled out from reference TRBV7-6 and TRBJ2-3, the complete variable domain reads GAGVSQSPRYKVTKRGQDVALRCDPISGHVSLYWYRQALGQGPEFLTYFNYEAQQDKSGLPNDRFSAERPEGSISTLTIQRTEQRDSAMYRCASSFTRGGISTDTQYFGPGTRLTVL.

Comments on this clonotype: Given a much more abundant clone one base away, this may be a read error. The chain joins TRBV18 to TRBJ2-1, with TRBD1 identical over 9 bases. The germline CDR1 and CDR2 sequences are KGHSH and LQKENI. The trim removed 3 bases at V and 4 bases at J, leaving 7 bases unmatched. The CDR3 is 16 amino acids. The CDR3 DNA sequence: TGTGCCAGCTCACCTAACACAGGGGGCGTGTACAATGAGCAGTTCTTC. Its protein is CASSPNTGGVYNEQFF.

This clonotype was detected once. The junction and the germline gene differ at one end; a read error may be behind it. The rearrangement links TRBV5-6 to TRBJ1-2; D ambiguous. The CDR3 consists of 13 residues. The germline CDR1 and CDR2 sequences are SGHDT and YYEEEE. The CDR3 bases are TGTGCCGGCAGCTTAACACACCAGTACGGCTACACCTTC. As protein: CAGSLTHQYGYTF.

Concerning this clonotype: A much larger clone sits a single nucleotide away, making a read error possible. The V call is TRBV12-3 or TRBV12-4, the J call TRBJ1-4, with 10 bases identical to TRBD1. The CDR3 loop spans 16 amino acids. The CDR3 nucleotides are TGTGCCAGCAGCTCCGGCCGGACAGGGGGGAATGAAAAACGGTTTTTT. Amino acids: CASSSGRTGGNEKRFF.

This clonotype was counted at least ten times. The chain carries TRBV4-1 and TRBJ1-6; D call uncertain. In germline, CDR1 is MGHRA, CDR2 YSYEKL. The CDR3 consists of 15 residues. V was trimmed by 3 bases and J by 0 bases, leaving 6 bases between them. CDR3 nucleotides: TGCGCCAGCAGCCAGTCCAACTCCTATAATTCACCCCTCCACTTT. It codes for CASSQSNSYNSPLHF.

On this clonotype: This clone may be a read error of a much larger clone one base away. The chain links TRBV6-1 to TRBJ2-1; D may be TRBD1 (5 bases). Germline V gene data show CDR1 as MNHNS and CDR2 as SASEGT. The CDR3 has 16 amino acids. This CDR3 reads CAGSAATQPGYNEQFF. The CDR3 DNA reads TGTGCCGGCAGTGCGGCGACACAACCAGGGTACAATGAGCAGTTCTTC.

In DNA, the CDR3 is TGTGCCAGCAGTGACTCAGACCAAGATGAGCAGTTCTTC. As protein: CASSDSDQDEQFF. The chain carries TRBV6-4 and TRBJ2-1, with unresolved D. This CDR3 has 13 amino acids. Germline CDR1 reads MRHNA; CDR2 reads SNTAGT. V dropped 0 bases and J dropped 8 bases, with 8 bases sitting between them.

Concerning this clonotype itself: A single base separates this from a much larger clone, so it may be a read error. The chain employs TRBV5-1 and TRBJ2-1; the match to TRBD1 covers 8 bases. CDR3 length: 13 amino acids. Germline CDR1 SGHRS, CDR2 YFSETQ. J gave up 8 bases and V 5 bases, and 6 bases lay outside the gene matches. The chain's CDR3 is CASRRQGLYEQFF. The CDR3 DNA is TGCGCCAGCAGGAGACAGGGGTTGTATGAGCAGTTCTTC.

Comments on this clonotype: A much larger clone is a single base away; this may be a read error. The chain links TRBV7-9 to TRBJ2-1; D gene unclear. CDR1 SEHNR and CDR2 FQNEAQ come from the germline V gene (reference sequence). CDR3 size: 16 residues. This CDR3 is CASSLTNGSAYSEQFF. The CDR3 nucleotides read TGTGCCAGCAGCTTAACCAACGGGTCAGCCTACAGTGAGCAGTTCTTC.

At least ten counts were recorded for this clonotype. V usage is TRBV28 and J usage is TRBJ2-4; TRBD2 might be the D (6 bases). The V gene lost 3 bases and the J gene lost 8 bases, with 11 bases spanning the gap. This CDR3 spans 13 amino acids. Per germline, CDR1 MDHEN and CDR2 SYDVKM. CDR3 protein: CASSFGGVDIQYF. Here the CDR3 DNA reads TGTGCCAGCAGTTTCGGAGGGGTGGACATTCAGTACTTC.

This clonotype was detected once. A read error is likely, as this CDR3 ends without the conserved phenylalanine or tryptophan. The chain uses TRBV7-2 and TRBJ1-1; D is unclear. V lost 3 bases to trimming and J lost 6 bases, with 29 bases between them. The CDR3 is 19 residues long. The V gene's germline CDR1 is SGHTA and CDR2 FQGNSA. The DNA for the CDR3 is TGTGCCAGCAGCTTCGGGGATGGTGGGGTGTGGAGAGAGGGTCCTGAAGCTTTCTCT. This gives the protein CASSFGDGGVWREGPEAFS.

Concerning this clonotype itself: A much bigger clone sits one base away, suggesting this may be a read error. This rearrangement joins TRBV25-1 to TRBJ2-7; D tentatively fits TRBD1 or TRBD2 (6 bases each). Looked up from germline, CDR1 is MGHDK and CDR2 is SYGVNS. Between the trimmed V and J ends, which lost 1 base and 1 base, there was a span of 32 bases. CDR3 length equals 22 residues. The CDR3 DNA sequence: TGTGCCAGCAGTGAATCACCCGACTTGTGGGGGGCCAACATCCTACAATCCTACGAGCAGTACTTC. Its protein is CASSESPDLWGANILQSYEQYF.

Comment on this clonotype: A much larger clone lies one base from this, so it may be a read error. V usage is TRBV29-1 and J usage is TRBJ1-2; D gene unclear. CDR1 and CDR2 from the germline V gene are SQVTM and ANQGSEA. This CDR3 spans 10 amino acids. The CDR3 loop reads CGVGGNGYTF. In DNA form, the CDR3 reads TGCGGCGTTGGCGGGAATGGCTACACCTTC.

Turning to this clonotype: Given a much more abundant clone one base away, this may be a read error. The gene calls are TRBV25-1 and TRBJ2-5; perhaps TRBD2 as D (5 bases). CDR1 and CDR2 from the germline V gene are MGHDK and SYGVNS. V shed 3 bases and J shed 6 bases, with 17 bases lying between them. The length of the CDR3 is 15 residues. CDR3 sequence reads: CASSEAIALRKTQYF. The CDR3 DNA reads TGTGCCAGCAGTGAGGCAATAGCGCTCCGGAAGACCCAGTACTTC.

The V gene is TRBV27, the J gene TRBJ2-1; D possibly corresponds to TRBD2 (7 bases). The CDR3 consists of 15 residues. Germline V gene data show CDR1 as MNHEY and CDR2 as SMNVEV (reference sequence). Deletions cut 6 bases from V and 10 bases from J, with 22 bases between. CDR3 loop: CASSPGASGRGEQFF. CDR3 nucleotide sequence: TGTGCCAGCAGCCCTGGGGCTAGCGGCAGGGGCGAGCAGTTCTTC.

This clonotype came up a few times. A read error is possible here, since a much larger clone lies one base away. The chain uses TRBV29-1 and TRBJ2-6, with 11 bases lining up with TRBD2. The CDR3 has 17 residues. Germline V gene lookup returns CDR1 SQVTM and CDR2 ANQGSEA. The CDR3 sequence is CSVGLAGTSGGANVRTF. In DNA, the CDR3 is TGCAGCGTTGGACTAGCGGGGACCTCTGGAGGGGCCAACGTCCGGACTTTC.

Details on this clonotype: This clone may be a read error of a much larger clone one base away. The chain combines TRBV11-2 with TRBJ2-1; D possibly uses TRBD1 or TRBD2 (6 bases each). The V and J ends lost 10 bases and 6 bases respectively, with 16 bases between them. The CDR3 is 13 residues long. CDR1 and CDR2 from the germline V gene are SGHAT and FQNNGV. Written as DNA, the CDR3 is TGTGCCAACAGGGTGGGGGGATTCAATGAGCAGTTCTTC. It codes for CANRVGGFNEQFF.

The sample holds a few counts of this clonotype. This chain joins TRBV5-5 and TRBJ1-1; the D is unclear. There are 16 residues in the CDR3. CDR1 and CDR2 from the germline V gene are SGHKS and YYEKEE (reference sequence). Trimming removed 4 bases from V and 4 bases from J, with 20 bases in between. The CDR3 DNA follows: TGTGCCAGCAGCCCCCCCCCAAGTCCGACATCCACTGAAGCTTTCTTT. Its protein product is CASSPPPSPTSTEAFF.

This chain links TRBV29-1 with TRBJ1-2; tentatively, D is TRBD1 (5 bases). The V gene lost 4 bases and the J gene lost 2 bases, with 8 bases spanning the gap. The CDR3 has 12 residues. CDR1 is SQVTM and CDR2 is ANQGSEA in the germline V gene. CDR3 residues: CSVVTGNYGYTF. The DNA for the CDR3 is TGCAGCGTTGTAACAGGCAACTATGGCTACACCTTC.

With regard to this clonotype: This could be a read error, since a much larger clone is one nucleotide away. The gene calls are TRBV10-3 and TRBJ1-4; D may be TRBD1 (6 bases). Germline V lookup: CDR1 ENHRY, CDR2 SYGVKD. The CDR3 has 13 residues. V lost 10 bases and J lost 3, with 12 bases in between. This CDR3 reads CASRGGPNEKLFF. The CDR3 DNA sequence: TGTGCCAGTAGAGGGGGACCTAATGAAAAACTGTTTTTT.

A remark on this clonotype: One base away lies a much larger clone, so this may be a sequencing read error. The rearrangement joins TRBV25-1 to TRBJ1-4; D is perhaps TRBD1 (5 bases). V shed 8 bases and J shed 10 bases, with 14 bases lying between them. This CDR3 contains 12 residues. Germline CDR1 reads MGHDK; CDR2 reads SYGVNS. CDR3 amino acids: CASSRVSGKLFF. DNA of the CDR3: TGTGCCAGCTCCAGGGTCAGTGGAAAACTGTTTTTT.

The chain joins TRBV15 to TRBJ1-3; the D is unclear. Per germline, CDR1 LNHNV and CDR2 YYDKDF (reference sequence). The CDR3 totals 15 residues. The V end lost 0 bases, the J end lost 0 bases, and 6 bases lay between the germline ends. CDR3 DNA sequence: TGTGCCACCAGCAGAGAAGGCTACTCTGGAAACACCATATATTTT. As protein: CATSREGYSGNTIYF.